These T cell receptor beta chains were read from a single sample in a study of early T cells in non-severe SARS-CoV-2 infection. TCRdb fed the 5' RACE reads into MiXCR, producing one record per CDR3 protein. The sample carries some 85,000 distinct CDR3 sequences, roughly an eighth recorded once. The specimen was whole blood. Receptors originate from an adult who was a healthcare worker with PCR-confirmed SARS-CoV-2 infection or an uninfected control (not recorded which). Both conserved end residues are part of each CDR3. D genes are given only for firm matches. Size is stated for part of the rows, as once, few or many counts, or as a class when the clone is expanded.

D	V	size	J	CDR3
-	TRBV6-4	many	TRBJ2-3	CASSEKVGGGTDTQYF
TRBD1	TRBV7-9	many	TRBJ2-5	CASSRGQGSETQYF
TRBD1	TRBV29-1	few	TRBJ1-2	CSADGQGHYGYTF
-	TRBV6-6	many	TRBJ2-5	CASSYSLAQETQYF
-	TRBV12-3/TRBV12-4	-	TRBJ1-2	CATGVGGHGYTF
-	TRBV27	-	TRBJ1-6	CASSYRTPYNSPLHF
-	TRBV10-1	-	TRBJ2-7	CASSESGRRSEQYF
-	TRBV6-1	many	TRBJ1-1	CASTPTLPEAFF
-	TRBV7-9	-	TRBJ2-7	CACSLTGPQPYEQYF
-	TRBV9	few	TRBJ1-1	CASSVGVSNTEAFF
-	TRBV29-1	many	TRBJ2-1	CSVEFRQSYNEQFF
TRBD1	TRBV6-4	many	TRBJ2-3	CASSGTGGTDTQYF
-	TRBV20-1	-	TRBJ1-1	CSAAPSSTEAFF
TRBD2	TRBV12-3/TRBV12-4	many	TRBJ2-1	CASSFPGLAWAGEQFF
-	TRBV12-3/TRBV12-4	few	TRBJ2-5	CASSSGGGTQYF